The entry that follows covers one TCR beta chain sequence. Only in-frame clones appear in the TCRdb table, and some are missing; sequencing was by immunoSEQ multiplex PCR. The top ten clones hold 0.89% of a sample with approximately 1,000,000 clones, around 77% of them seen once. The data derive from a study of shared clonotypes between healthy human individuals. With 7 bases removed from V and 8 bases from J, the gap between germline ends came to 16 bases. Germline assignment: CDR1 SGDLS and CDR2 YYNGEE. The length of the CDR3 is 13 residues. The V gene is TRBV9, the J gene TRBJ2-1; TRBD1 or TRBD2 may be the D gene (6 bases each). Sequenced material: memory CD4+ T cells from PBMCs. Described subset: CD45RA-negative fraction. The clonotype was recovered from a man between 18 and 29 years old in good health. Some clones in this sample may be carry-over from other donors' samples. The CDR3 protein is CASGGTRLDEQFF. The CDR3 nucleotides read TGTGCCAGCGGAGGGACACGCCTTGATGAGCAGTTCTTC.